These 5 T cell receptor beta chains came from one sample sequenced in a study of T cell responses to AZD1222 COVID-19 vaccine (dated by TCRdb to the early 2020s). The sample's time point label is to be understood as: baseline before first vaccination. Explained via the paper, the treatment or condition label denotes: meningococcal conjugate vaccine given as trial control. Libraries were built with the immunoSEQ multiplex PCR assay. TCRdb re-hosts the immuneACCESS table, in-frame sequences only. Its copies lack some clones; in the studies checked, an unresolved V gene accounts for under half of them, and the cause for the rest is not known. The sample table holds tens of thousands of clones, of which roughly 84% were seen once. 20% of the sample comes from the top ten. The sample was peripheral blood, taken on day 0 of MenACWY control vaccination. All receptors derive from an adult in good health.

The V gene is TRBV6-5, the J gene TRBJ2-7; tentatively, D is TRBD1 or TRBD2 (6 bases each). CDR1 is MNHEY and CDR2 is SVGAGI in the germline V gene. The length of the CDR3 is 14 residues. The germline V and J ends were trimmed by 7 bases and 1 base, with 14 bases remaining between them. CDR3 amino acids: CASIGGRTSYEQYF. DNA for the CDR3: TGTGCCAGCATTGGGGGGCGGACGTCCTACGAGCAGTACTTC.

With respect to this clone: One end of the junction varies from germline; a read error may be responsible. The chain is built from TRBV4-1 and TRBJ1-2, with TRBD1 matching over 8 bases. Germline V gene lookup returns CDR1 MGHRA and CDR2 YSYEKL. The CDR3 covers 15 residues. The CDR3 sequence: CASSQADRASSGYTF. The CDR3 region has the DNA TGCGCCAGCAGTCAAGCGGACAGGGCTTCATCTGGCTACACCTTC.

The V gene is TRBV3-1 (or the pseudogene TRBV3-2), the J gene TRBJ2-3; D ambiguous. The length of the CDR3 is 13 residues. Germline assignment: CDR1 LGHDT and CDR2 YNNKEL (reference sequence). Trimming cost V 0 bases and J 4 bases, with 5 bases left between them. CDR3 nucleotide sequence: TGTGCCAGCAGCCAAGATCCCCCAGATACGCAGTATTTT. This sequence encodes CASSQDPPDTQYF.

The chain recombines TRBV6-4 with TRBJ2-3, with 11 nucleotides matching TRBD2. V lost 5 bases, J lost 1 base, and 2 bases stayed unmatched. The germline gives CDR1 MRHNA, CDR2 SNTAGT. This CDR3 has 15 amino acids. The CDR3 loop is CASSKLAGGTDTQYF. Here the CDR3 DNA reads TGTGCCAGCAGTAAACTAGCGGGGGGCACAGATACGCAGTATTTT.

This sequence joins TRBV2 and TRBJ1-2, with TRBD1 matching over 8 bases. Germline CDR1 reads SNHLY; CDR2 reads FYNNEI. V lost 9 bases and J lost 2; bases outside the gene matches: 5. This CDR3 is built from 13 residues. This CDR3 reads CARSTGANYGYTF. The CDR3 DNA follows: TGTGCCAGATCGACAGGGGCGAACTATGGCTACACCTTC.